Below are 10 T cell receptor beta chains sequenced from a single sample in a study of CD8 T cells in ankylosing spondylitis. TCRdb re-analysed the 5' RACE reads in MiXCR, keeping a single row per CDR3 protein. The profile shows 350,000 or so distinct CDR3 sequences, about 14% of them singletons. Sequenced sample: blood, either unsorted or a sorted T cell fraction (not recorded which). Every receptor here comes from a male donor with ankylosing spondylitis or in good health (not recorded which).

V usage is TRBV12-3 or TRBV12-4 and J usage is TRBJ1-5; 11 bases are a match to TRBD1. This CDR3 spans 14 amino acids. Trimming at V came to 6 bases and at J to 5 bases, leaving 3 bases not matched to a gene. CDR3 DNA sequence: TGTGCCAGCAGACCGGGACAGGGGGATCAGCCCCAGCATTTT. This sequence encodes CASRPGQGDQPQHF.

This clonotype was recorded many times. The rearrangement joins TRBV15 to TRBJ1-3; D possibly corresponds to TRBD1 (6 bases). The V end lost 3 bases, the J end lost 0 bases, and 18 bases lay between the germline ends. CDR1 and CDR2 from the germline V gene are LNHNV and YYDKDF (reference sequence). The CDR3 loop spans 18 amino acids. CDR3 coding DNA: TGTGCCACCAGCAGGGAGATTCCTACAGGGAGCTCTGGAAACACCATATATTTT. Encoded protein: CATSREIPTGSSGNTIYF. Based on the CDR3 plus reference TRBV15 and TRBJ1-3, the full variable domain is DAMVIQNPRYQVTQFGKPVTLSCSQTLNHNVMYWYQQKSSQAPKLLFHYYDKDFNNEADTPDNFQSRRPNTSFCFLDIRSPGLGDTAMYLCATSREIPTGSSGNTIYFGEGSWLTVV.

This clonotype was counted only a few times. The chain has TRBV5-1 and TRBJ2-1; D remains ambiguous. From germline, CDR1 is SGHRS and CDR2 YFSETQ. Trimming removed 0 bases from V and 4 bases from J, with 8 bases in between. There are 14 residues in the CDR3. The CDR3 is CASSLDVAYNEQFF. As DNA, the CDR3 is TGCGCCAGCAGCTTGGACGTAGCTTACAATGAGCAGTTCTTC.

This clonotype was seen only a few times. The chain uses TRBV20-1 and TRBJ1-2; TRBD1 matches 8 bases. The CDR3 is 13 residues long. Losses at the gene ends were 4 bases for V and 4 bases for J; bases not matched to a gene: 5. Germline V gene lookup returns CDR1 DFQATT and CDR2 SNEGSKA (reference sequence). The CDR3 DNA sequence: TGCAGTGCTATGGACAGGGCCGGCTATGGCTACACCTTC. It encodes CSAMDRAGYGYTF.

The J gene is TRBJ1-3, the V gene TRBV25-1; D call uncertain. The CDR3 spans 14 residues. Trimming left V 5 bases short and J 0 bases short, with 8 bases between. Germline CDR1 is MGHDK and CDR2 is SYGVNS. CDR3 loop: CASSQMASGNTIYF. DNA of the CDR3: TGTGCCAGCAGTCAAATGGCCTCTGGAAACACCATATATTTT.

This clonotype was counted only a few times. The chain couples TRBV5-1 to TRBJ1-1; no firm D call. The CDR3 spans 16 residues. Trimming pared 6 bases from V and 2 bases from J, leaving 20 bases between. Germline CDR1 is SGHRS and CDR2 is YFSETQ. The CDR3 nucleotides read TGCGCCAGCACAGCGGGTAACCCCCGAGAAAACACTGAAGCTTTCTTT. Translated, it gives CASTAGNPRENTEAFF.

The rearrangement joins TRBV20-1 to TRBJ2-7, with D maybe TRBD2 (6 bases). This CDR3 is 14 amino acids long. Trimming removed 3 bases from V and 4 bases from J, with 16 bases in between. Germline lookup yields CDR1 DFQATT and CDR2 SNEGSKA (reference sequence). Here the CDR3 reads CSASAKAGGYEQYF. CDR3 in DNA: TGCAGTGCTAGTGCAAAGGCCGGGGGATACGAGCAGTACTTC.

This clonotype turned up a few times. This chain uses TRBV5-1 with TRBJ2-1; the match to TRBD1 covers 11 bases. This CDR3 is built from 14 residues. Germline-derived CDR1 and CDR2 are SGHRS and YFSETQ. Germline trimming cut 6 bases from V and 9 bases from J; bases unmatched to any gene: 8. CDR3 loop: CASNPGQGGSEQFF. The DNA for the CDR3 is TGCGCCAGCAACCCGGGACAGGGGGGAAGTGAGCAGTTCTTC.

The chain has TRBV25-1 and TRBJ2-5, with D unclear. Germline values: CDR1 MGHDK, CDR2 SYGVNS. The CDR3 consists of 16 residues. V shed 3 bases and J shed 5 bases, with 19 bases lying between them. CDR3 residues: CASSDHPGKESETQYF. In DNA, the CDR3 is TGTGCCAGCAGTGATCACCCGGGCAAGGAATCGGAGACCCAGTACTTC. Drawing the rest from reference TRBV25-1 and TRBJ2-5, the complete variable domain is EADIYQTPRYLVIGTGKKITLECSQTMGHDKMYWYQQDPGMELHLIHYSYGVNSTEKGDLSSESTVSRIRTEHFPLTLESARPSHTSQYLCASSDHPGKESETQYFGPGTRLLVL.

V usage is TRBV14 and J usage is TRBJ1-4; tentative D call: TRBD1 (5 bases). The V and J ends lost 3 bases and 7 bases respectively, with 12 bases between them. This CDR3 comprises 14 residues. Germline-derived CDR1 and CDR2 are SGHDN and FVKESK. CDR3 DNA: TGTGCCAGCAGCCACCGGGCAGGGTCTGAAAAACTGTTTTTT. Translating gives CASSHRAGSEKLFF.